What follows are 12 T cell receptor beta chains derived from one specimen sequenced in a study of cytomegalovirus exposure and HLA in healthy donors. Assay used: immunoSEQ multiplex PCR; TCRdb lists only in-frame clones, some missing. Counted here are about 100,000 clones, over 75% occurring once; the ten biggest clones make up about 3%. The sample was PBMCs. These receptor sequences come from a woman aged 18-29 years in good health and CMV-seronegative.

The rearrangement uses TRBV11-2 and TRBJ2-7; maybe TRBD2 (6 bases). The CDR3 runs to 12 residues. From germline, CDR1 is SGHAT and CDR2 FQNNGV. V was shortened by 1 base and J by 6 bases, with 7 bases between the two germline ends. The DNA for the CDR3 is TGTGCCAGCAGCTTAGGGAGGGCCGAGCAGTACTTC. Translating gives CASSLGRAEQYF.

The V call is TRBV10-3, the J call TRBJ1-1; D possibly corresponds to TRBD1 (6 bases). The CDR3 contains 12 residues. CDR1 is ENHRY, CDR2 SYGVKD, per germline. V was pared by 4 bases and J by 5 bases, with 8 bases between. CDR3 protein: CAISVGGTEAFF. The CDR3 DNA reads TGTGCCATCAGTGTAGGGGGAACTGAAGCTTTCTTT.

The rearrangement links TRBV30 to TRBJ2-7; D perhaps matches TRBD2 (5 bases). The V end lost 1 base, the J end lost 6 bases, and 13 bases lay between the germline ends. The CDR3 runs to 13 residues. The V gene's germline CDR1 is GTSNPN and CDR2 SVGIG (reference sequence). The chain's CDR3 is CAWSEQLEGEQYF. CDR3 DNA: TGTGCCTGGAGTGAACAATTAGAGGGCGAGCAGTACTTC.

This chain joins TRBV19 and TRBJ1-1, with D tentatively TRBD1 (6 bases). The CDR3 totals 15 residues. Germline lookup yields CDR1 LNHDA and CDR2 SQIVND (reference sequence). V gave up 3 bases and J gave up 5 bases, with 16 bases separating them. The CDR3 bases are TGTGCCAGTAGTATCGACAGGCTGCGGGGGACTGAAGCTTTCTTT. Protein: CASSIDRLRGTEAFF.

CDR3 bases: TGTGCCAGCAGCGCCTGGGGGGGCCAAGAGACCCAGTACTTC. This gives the protein CASSAWGGQETQYF. The rearrangement links TRBV7-9 to TRBJ2-5; 7 bases map to TRBD2. V gave up 5 bases and J gave up 1 base; unmatched junction bases: 4. CDR1 is SEHNR, CDR2 FQNEAQ, per germline (reference sequence). The CDR3 runs to 14 residues.

V usage is TRBV7-9 and J usage is TRBJ1-2; D possibly corresponds to TRBD1 (6 bases). V shed 4 bases and J shed 4 bases, with 13 bases lying between them. This CDR3 contains 14 residues. Germline lookup yields CDR1 SEHNR and CDR2 FQNEAQ (reference sequence). The CDR3 here is CASSSRDIPYGYTF. Here the CDR3 DNA reads TGTGCCAGCAGCTCCCGGGACATCCCCTATGGCTACACCTTC.

The rearrangement uses TRBV6-1 and TRBJ1-2, with D possibly matching TRBD1 (5 bases). Trimming shortened V by 1 base and J by 10 bases, and 19 bases separated the two germline ends. The length of the CDR3 is 15 residues. Germline V gives CDR1 MNHNS, CDR2 SASEGT. The CDR3 spells CASSEEITGGVDYTF. In DNA, the CDR3 is TGTGCCAGCAGTGAAGAGATAACAGGTGGAGTTGACTACACCTTC.

This clone was counted once. V is TRBV27 and J is TRBJ2-5; 8 bases map to TRBD1. V shed 8 bases and J 5 bases; nucleotides not matched to a gene: 13. This CDR3 is 15 amino acids long. From germline, CDR1 is MNHEY and CDR2 SMNVEV (reference sequence). This CDR3 is CASQGSGGYGETQYF. The CDR3 coding sequence is TGTGCCAGCCAAGGTTCAGGGGGCTATGGGGAGACCCAGTACTTC.

This clone was counted between two and nine times. The chain joins TRBV18 to TRBJ2-6, with D possibly TRBD2 on 5 matching bases. Germline V gene sequence: CDR1 KGHSH, CDR2 LQKENI. V lost 2 bases and J 2 bases, leaving 13 bases between the germline ends. The CDR3 is made up of 17 amino acids. The CDR3 coding sequence is TGTGCCAGCTCACCAGGGAGATCGGTCACTGGGGCCAACGTCCTGACTTTC. Encoded protein: CASSPGRSVTGANVLTF.

The rearrangement links TRBV5-5 to TRBJ1-4; possible D gene TRBD1, 5 bases. Looked up from germline, CDR1 is SGHKS and CDR2 is YYEKEE (reference sequence). The CDR3 consists of 13 residues. V was clipped by 4 bases and J by 7 bases, with 11 bases between them. CDR3 nucleotides: TGTGCCAGCAGCAGGGGTAATCGTGAAAAACTGTTTTTT. This codes for CASSRGNREKLFF.

Only one count was recorded for this clone. The chain couples TRBV7-9 to TRBJ2-4; 8 bases line up with TRBD1. The CDR3 has 15 residues. In germline, CDR1 is SEHNR, CDR2 FQNEAQ (reference sequence). With 8 bases clipped from V and 8 bases from J, the junction kept 14 bases outside the gene matches. The CDR3 loop reads CASSGGGQGFYIQYF. In DNA form, the CDR3 reads TGTGCCAGCTCCGGGGGAGGACAGGGTTTTTACATTCAGTACTTC.

The genes are TRBV5-1 and TRBJ2-1; 8 bases are a match to TRBD2. Germline V gene lookup returns CDR1 SGHRS and CDR2 YFSETQ. The V gene end was trimmed by 4 bases and the J gene end by 0 bases; junction bases not matched to a gene: 9. There are 17 residues in the CDR3. CDR3 DNA sequence: TGCGCCAGCAGCACGTCAGCGGGGGTGATCTCCTACAATGAGCAGTTCTTC. Encoded protein: CASSTSAGVISYNEQFF.